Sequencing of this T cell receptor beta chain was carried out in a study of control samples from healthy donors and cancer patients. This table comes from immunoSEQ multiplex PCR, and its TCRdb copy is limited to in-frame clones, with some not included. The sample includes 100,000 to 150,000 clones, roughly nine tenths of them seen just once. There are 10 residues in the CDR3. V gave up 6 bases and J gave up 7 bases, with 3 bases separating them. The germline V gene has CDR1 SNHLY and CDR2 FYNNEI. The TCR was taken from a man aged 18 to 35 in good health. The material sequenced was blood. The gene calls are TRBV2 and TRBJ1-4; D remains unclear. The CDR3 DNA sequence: TGTGCCAGCAGAGTTGAAAAACTGTTTTTT. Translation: CASRVEKLFF.